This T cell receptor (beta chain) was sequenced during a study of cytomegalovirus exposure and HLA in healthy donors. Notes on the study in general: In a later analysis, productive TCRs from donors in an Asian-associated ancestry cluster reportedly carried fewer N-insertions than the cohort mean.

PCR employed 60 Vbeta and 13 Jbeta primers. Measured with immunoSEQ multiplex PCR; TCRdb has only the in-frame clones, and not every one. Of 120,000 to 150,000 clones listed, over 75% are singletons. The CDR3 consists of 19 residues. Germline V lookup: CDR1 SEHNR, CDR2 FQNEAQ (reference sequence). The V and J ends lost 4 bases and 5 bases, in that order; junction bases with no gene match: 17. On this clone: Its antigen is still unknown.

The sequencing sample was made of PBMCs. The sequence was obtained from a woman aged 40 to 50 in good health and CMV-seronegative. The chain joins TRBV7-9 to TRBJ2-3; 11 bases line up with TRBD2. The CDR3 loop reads CASSSRLAGKKPAGDTQYF. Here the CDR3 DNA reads TGTGCCAGCAGCTCGCGACTAGCGGGAAAGAAGCCCGCAGGAGATACGCAGTATTTT.